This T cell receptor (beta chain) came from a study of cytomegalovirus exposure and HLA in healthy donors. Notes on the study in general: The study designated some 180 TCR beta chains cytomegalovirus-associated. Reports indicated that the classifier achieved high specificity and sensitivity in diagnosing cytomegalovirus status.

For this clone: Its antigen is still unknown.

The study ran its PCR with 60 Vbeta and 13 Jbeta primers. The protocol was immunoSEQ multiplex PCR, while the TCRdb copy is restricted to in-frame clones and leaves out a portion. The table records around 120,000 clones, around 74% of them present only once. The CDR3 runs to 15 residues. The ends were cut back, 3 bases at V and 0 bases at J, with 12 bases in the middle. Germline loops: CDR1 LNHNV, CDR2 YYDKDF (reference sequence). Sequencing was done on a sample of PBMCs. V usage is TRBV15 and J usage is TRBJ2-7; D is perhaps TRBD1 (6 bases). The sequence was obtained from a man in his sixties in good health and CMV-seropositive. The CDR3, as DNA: TGTGCCACCAGCAGCAACACAGGGAGCTCCTACGAGCAGTACTTC. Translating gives CATSSNTGSSYEQYF.